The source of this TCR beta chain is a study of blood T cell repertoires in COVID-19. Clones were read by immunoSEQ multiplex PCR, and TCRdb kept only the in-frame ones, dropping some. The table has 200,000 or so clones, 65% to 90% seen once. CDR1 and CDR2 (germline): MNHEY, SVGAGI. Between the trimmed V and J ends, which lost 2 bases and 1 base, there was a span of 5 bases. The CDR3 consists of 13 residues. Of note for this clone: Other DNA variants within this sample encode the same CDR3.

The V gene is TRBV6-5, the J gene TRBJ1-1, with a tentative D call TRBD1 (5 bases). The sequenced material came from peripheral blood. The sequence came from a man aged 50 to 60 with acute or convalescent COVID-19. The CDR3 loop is CASSYQGNTEAFF. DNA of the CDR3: TGTGCCAGCAGTTACCAGGGGAACACTGAAGCTTTCTTT.